This is a list of T cell receptor beta chains from one sample in a study of blood T cell repertoires in COVID-19. Profiling relied on immunoSEQ multiplex PCR, and the TCRdb table lists in-frame clones only, not all of them. The table includes approximately 56,000 clones, approximately 82% detected once. The sequenced sample consisted of peripheral blood. The receptors were sampled from a man in his sixties or seventies with active COVID-19. Each CDR3 is given with its conserved first and last residue. D genes are given only for firm matches.

v_call	j_call	d_call	cdr3_aa
TRBV9	TRBJ1-2	TRBD1	CASSPGTGGPYGYTF
TRBV5-4	TRBJ2-5	TRBD2	CASSGASGGASQETQYF
TRBV6-6	TRBJ2-7	TRBD1	CASSYLGQAYEQYF
TRBV6-1	TRBJ1-6	TRBD1	CASSEDRENNSPLHF
TRBV7-3	TRBJ2-7	TRBD2	CASSLSGGKSYEQYF
TRBV4-3	TRBJ1-6	-	CASSQEVQGSSPLHF
TRBV6-5	TRBJ2-7	TRBD1	CASTSGTGQYEQYF
TRBV6-5	TRBJ2-3	TRBD2	CASSSASGHTDTQYF
TRBV19	TRBJ1-1	-	CASSIRGAANTEAFF
TRBV28	TRBJ1-5	-	CASRFRPLGRGDQPQHF